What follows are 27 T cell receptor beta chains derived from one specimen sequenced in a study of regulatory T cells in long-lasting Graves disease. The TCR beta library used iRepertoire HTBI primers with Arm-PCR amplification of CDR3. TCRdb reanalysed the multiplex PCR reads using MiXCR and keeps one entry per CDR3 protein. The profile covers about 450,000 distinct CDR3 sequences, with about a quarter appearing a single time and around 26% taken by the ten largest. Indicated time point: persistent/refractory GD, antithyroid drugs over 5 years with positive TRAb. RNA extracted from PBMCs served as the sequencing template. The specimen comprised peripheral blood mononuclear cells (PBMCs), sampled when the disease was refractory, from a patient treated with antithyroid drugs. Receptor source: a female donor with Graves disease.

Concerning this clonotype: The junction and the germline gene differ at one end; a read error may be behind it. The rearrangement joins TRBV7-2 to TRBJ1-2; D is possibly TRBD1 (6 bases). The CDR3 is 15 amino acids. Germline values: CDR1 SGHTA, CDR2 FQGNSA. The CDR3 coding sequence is TGTGCCAGCGGCTTAGCCCCGGACAGTAGCTATGGCTACACCTTC. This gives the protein CASGLAPDSSYGYTF.

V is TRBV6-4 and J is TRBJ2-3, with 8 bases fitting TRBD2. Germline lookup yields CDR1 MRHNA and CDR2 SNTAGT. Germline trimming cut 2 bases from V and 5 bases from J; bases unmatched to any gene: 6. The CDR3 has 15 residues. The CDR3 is CASSDAGGREDTQYF. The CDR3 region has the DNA TGTGCCAGCAGTGACGCGGGAGGAAGAGAAGATACGCAGTATTTT.

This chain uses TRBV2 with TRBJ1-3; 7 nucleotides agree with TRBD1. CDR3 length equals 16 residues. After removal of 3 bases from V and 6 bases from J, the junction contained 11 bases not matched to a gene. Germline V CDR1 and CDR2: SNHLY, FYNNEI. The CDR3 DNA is TGTGCCAGCAGTGACTCAACAGGGGCTTTGGAAAACACCATATATTTT. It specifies CASSDSTGALENTIYF.

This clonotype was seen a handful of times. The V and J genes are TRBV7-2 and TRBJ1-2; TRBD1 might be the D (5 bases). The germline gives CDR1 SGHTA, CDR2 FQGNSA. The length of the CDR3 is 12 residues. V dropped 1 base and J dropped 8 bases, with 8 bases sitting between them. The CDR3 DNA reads TGTGCCAGCAGCTTAGTAAACAGGGGCTACACCTTC. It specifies CASSLVNRGYTF.

CDR3 protein: CAIRGRGTENTEAFF. The CDR3 region has the DNA TGTGCCATCAGGGGACGAGGGACGGAGAACACTGAAGCTTTCTTT. The genes are TRBV10-3 and TRBJ1-1, with a tentative D call TRBD1 (5 bases). Germline-derived CDR1 and CDR2 are ENHRY and SYGVKD. Trimming stripped 6 bases from V and 1 base from J, with 15 bases between. This CDR3 has 15 residues.

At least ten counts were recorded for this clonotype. In DNA form, the CDR3 reads TGCGCCAGCAGCTTGGGTTGGACAGGGGAGATGGCTGAAGCTTTCTTT. Its translation is CASSLGWTGEMAEAFF. J is TRBJ1-1 and V is TRBV5-1, with 9 bases lining up with TRBD1. V gave up 0 bases and J gave up 6 bases; unmatched junction bases: 9. Germline loops: CDR1 SGHRS, CDR2 YFSETQ. CDR3 length equals 16 residues.

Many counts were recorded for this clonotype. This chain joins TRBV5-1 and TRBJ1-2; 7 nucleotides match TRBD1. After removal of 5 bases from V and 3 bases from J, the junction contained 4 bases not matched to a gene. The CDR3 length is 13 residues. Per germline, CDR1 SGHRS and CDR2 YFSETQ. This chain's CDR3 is CASRPTGDYGYTF. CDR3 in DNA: TGCGCCAGCAGACCAACAGGGGACTATGGCTACACCTTC.

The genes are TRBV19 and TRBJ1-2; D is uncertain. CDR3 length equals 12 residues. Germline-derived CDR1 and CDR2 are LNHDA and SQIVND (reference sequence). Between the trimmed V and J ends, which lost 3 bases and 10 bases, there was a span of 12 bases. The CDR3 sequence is CASSIGTVHYTF. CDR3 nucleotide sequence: TGTGCCAGTAGTATCGGTACAGTCCACTACACCTTC.

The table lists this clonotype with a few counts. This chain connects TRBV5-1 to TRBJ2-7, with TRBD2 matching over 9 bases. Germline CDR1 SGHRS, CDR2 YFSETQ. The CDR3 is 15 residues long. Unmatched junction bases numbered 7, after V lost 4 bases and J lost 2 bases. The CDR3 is CASSIGTSSAYEQYF. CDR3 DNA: TGCGCCAGCAGCATTGGGACTAGCAGTGCCTACGAGCAGTACTTC.

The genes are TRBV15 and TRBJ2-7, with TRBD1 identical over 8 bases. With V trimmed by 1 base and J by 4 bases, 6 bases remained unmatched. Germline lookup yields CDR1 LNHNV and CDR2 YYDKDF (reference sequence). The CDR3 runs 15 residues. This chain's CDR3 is CATSRGLGQEYEQYF. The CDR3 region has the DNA TGTGCCACCAGCAGAGGGTTGGGACAGGAGTACGAGCAGTACTTC. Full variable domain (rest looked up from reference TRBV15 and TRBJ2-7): DAMVIQNPRYQVTQFGKPVTLSCSQTLNHNVMYWYQQKSSQAPKLLFHYYDKDFNNEADTPDNFQSRRPNTSFCFLDIRSPGLGDTAMYLCATSRGLGQEYEQYFGPGTRLTVT.

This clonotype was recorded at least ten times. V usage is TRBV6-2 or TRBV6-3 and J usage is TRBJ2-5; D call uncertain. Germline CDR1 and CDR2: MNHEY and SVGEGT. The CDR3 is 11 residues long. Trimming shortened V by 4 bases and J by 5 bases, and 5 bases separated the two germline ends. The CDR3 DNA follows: TGTGCCAGCAGTTGGCGGGAGACCCAGTACTTC. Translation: CASSWRETQYF.

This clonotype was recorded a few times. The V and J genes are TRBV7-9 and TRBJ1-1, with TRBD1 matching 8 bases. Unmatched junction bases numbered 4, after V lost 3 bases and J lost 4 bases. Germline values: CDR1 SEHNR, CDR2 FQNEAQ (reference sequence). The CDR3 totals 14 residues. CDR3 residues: CASSFGTGSTEAFF. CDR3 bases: TGTGCCAGCAGCTTTGGGACAGGAAGCACTGAAGCTTTCTTT.

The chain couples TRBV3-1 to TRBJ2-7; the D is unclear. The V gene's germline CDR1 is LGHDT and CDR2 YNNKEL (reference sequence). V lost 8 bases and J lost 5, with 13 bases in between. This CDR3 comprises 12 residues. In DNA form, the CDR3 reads TGTGCCAGCCGCTCCACGAGCCACGAGCAGTACTTC. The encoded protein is CASRSTSHEQYF.

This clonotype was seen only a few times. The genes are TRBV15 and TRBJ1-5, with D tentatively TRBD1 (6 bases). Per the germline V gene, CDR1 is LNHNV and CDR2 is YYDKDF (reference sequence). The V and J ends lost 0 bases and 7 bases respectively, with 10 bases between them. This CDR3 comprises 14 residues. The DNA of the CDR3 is TGTGCCACCAGCAGAGACAGGGGAGGGCAGCCCCAGCATTTT. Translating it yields CATSRDRGGQPQHF.

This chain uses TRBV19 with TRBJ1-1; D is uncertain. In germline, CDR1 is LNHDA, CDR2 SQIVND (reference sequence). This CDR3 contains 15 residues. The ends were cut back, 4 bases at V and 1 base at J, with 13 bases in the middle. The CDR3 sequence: CASSKIGPTNTEAFF. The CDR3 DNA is TGTGCCAGTAGTAAGATCGGACCGACGAACACTGAAGCTTTCTTT.

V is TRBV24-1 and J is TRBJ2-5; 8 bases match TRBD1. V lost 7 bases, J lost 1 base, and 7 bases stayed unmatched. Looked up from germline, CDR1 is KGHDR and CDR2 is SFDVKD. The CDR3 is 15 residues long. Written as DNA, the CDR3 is TGTGCCACCAGGTCCTCCGGGACAGGCCAAGAGACCCAGTACTTC. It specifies CATRSSGTGQETQYF.

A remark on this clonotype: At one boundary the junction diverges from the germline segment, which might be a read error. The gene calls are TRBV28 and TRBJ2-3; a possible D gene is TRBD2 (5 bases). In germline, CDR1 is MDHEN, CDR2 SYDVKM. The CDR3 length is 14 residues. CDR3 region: CASSYTGSTDTQYF. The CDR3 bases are TGTGCCAGCAGTTACACGGGGAGCACAGATACACAGTATTTT.

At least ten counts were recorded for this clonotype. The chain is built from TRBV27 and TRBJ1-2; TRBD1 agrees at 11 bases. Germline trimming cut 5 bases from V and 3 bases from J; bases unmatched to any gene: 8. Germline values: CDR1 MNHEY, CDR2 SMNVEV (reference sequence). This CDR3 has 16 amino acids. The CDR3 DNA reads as TGTGCCAGCAGTCCCCCCCGGACAGGGGGCCACTATGGCTACACCTTC. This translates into CASSPPRTGGHYGYTF.

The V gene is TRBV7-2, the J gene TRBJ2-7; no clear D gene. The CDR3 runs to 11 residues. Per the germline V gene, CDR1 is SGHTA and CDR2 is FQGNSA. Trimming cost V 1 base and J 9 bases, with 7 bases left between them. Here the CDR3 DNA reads TGTGCCAGCAGCTTAGAAGTGAGGCAGTACTTC. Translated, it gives CASSLEVRQYF. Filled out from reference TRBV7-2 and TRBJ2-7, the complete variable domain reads GAGVSQSPSNKVTEKGKDVELRCDPISGHTALYWYRQSLGQGLEFLIYFQGNSAPDKSGLPSDRFSAERTGGSVSTLTIQRTQQEDSAVYLCASSLEVRQYFGPGTRLTVT.

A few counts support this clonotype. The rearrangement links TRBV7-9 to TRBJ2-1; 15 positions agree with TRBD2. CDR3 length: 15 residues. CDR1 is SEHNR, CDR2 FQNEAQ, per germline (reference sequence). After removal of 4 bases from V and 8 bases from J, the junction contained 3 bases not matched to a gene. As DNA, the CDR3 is TGTGCCAGCAGCTACGGACTAGCGGGAGGGGATGAGCAGTTCTTC. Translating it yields CASSYGLAGGDEQFF.

Written as DNA, the CDR3 is TGTGCCAGCAGTTTATCCAGCGCGGCCTACGAGCAGTACTTC. Protein sequence: CASSLSSAAYEQYF. The genes are TRBV28 and TRBJ2-7; D unresolved. The V gene lost 1 base and the J gene lost 2 bases, with 9 bases spanning the gap. The length of the CDR3 is 14 residues. Germline V CDR1 and CDR2: MDHEN, SYDVKM.

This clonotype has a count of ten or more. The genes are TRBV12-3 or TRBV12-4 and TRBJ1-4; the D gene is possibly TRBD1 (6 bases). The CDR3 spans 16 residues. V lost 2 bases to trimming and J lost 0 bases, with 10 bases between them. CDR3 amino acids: CASSLPGHPTNEKLFF. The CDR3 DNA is TGTGCCAGCAGTTTACCGGGACATCCAACTAATGAAAAACTGTTTTTT.

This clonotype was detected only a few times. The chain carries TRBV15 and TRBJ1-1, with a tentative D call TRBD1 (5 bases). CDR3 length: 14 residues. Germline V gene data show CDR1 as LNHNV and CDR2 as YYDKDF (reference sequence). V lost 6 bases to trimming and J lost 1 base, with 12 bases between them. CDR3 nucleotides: TGTGCCACCAGACTAGGGGCCACGAACACTGAAGCTTTCTTT. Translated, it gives CATRLGATNTEAFF.

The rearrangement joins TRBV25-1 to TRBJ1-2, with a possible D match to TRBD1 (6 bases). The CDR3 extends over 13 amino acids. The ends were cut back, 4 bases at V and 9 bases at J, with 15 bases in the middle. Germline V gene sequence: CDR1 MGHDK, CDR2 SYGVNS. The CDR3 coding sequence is TGTGCCAGCAGTGGCCTTGGGGGGGACAGCTACACCTTC. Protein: CASSGLGGDSYTF.

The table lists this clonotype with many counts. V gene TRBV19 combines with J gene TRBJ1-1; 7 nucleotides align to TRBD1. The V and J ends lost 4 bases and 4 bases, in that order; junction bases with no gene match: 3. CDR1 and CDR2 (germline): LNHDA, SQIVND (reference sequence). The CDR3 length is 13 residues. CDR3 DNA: TGTGCCAGTAGTACCGGGACAGCCACTGAAGCTTTCTTT. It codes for CASSTGTATEAFF.

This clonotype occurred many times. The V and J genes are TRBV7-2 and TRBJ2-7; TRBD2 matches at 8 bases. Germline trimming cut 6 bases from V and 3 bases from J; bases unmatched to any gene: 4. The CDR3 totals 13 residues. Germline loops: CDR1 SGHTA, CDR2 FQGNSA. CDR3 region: CASSPGTSYEQYF. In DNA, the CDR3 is TGTGCCAGCAGTCCCGGGACTAGCTACGAGCAGTACTTC.

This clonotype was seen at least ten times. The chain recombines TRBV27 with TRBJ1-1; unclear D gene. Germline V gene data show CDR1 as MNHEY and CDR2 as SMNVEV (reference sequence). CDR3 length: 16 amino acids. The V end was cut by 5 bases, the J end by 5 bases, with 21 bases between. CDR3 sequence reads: CASSKLQWGSMTEAFF. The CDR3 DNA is TGTGCCAGCAGTAAACTTCAGTGGGGTAGCATGACTGAAGCTTTCTTT.